Listed below are T cell receptor beta chains from one sample, sequenced in a study of T cell responses to AZD1222 COVID-19 vaccine. Profiled with immunoSEQ multiplex PCR; TCRdb holds only in-frame clones, not every one. The sample includes over 95,000 clones, approximately 90% of them seen just once. The sequencing here drew on peripheral blood, taken on day 0 of AZD1222 vaccination. These receptors all come from an adult in good health. CDR3s leave out the opening cysteine and the closing phenylalanine or tryptophan.

v_gene: TRBV5-1
j_gene: TRBJ1-2
CDR3aa: ASSGGTMTVDPYGYT

v_gene: TRBV28
j_gene: TRBJ2-2
CDR3aa: ASSIGGNTGELF

v_gene: TRBV5-4
j_gene: TRBJ2-7
CDR3aa: ASSLGDRDYEQY

v_gene: TRBV28
j_gene: TRBJ1-5
CDR3aa: ASSPVLGGTQPQH

v_gene: TRBV5-4
j_gene: TRBJ1-4
CDR3aa: ASSPDYREFNEKLF

v_gene: TRBV6-2/TRBV6-3
j_gene: TRBJ2-3
CDR3aa: ASSDTSDSHTDTQY

v_gene: TRBV20-1
j_gene: TRBJ2-2
CDR3aa: SASQAGETGELF

v_gene: TRBV9
j_gene: TRBJ1-3
CDR3aa: ASSVSGNSGNTIY

v_gene: TRBV7-2
j_gene: TRBJ2-1
CDR3aa: ASSLRLGGRNEQF

v_gene: TRBV5-4
j_gene: TRBJ1-3
CDR3aa: ASSLRPGQGPGNTIY

v_gene: TRBV5-5
j_gene: TRBJ1-5
CDR3aa: ASSLGGGNQPQH